One TCR beta chain is described in this entry. The time point: newly diagnosed GD, antithyroid drugs for less than 3 months. RNA from PBMCs was the source of the TCR library. The entry originates in a study of regulatory T cells in long-lasting Graves disease. In building TCR beta libraries, iRepertoire HTBI primers were used together with Arm-PCR of CDR3 regions. TCRdb re-analysed the multiplex PCR reads in MiXCR, keeping a single row per CDR3 protein. The repertoire holds about 450,000 distinct CDR3 sequences, with around 15% as singletons. The CDR3 extends over 13 amino acids. Trimming cost V 1 base and J 4 bases, with 8 bases left between them. Per germline, CDR1 LNHDA and CDR2 SQIVND (reference sequence). This sample was shared with a second study, whose subject was T cells in Graves' hyperthyroidism and ophthalmopathy.

This receptor was taken from a woman aged 45-65 years with Graves disease. The chain couples TRBV19 to TRBJ2-7; D remains unclear. The starting material was peripheral blood mononuclear cells (PBMCs), obtained at new diagnosis, from a patient treated with antithyroid drugs. The DNA for the CDR3 is TGTGCCAGTAGTATAGGGAGAAGATACGAGCAGTACTTC. Its translation: CASSIGRRYEQYF.